The entry that follows covers one T cell receptor beta chain sequence. Negatively enriched CD4+ T cells were divided by CD45RA into naive and memory. The sample belongs to a study of shared clonotypes between healthy human individuals. For the study at large: Contributing individuals were two females and a few males aged 18 to 49.

Clones were sequenced by immunoSEQ multiplex PCR, and TCRdb holds only the in-frame ones, with some missing. The sample lists millions of clones; approximately 95% were seen once. CDR1 is SGHNT and CDR2 is YYREEE in the germline V gene (reference sequence). V lost 1 base to trimming and J lost 1 base, with 20 bases between them. The CDR3 contains 18 residues. The rearrangement uses TRBV5-4 and TRBJ1-1; possibly TRBD1 for D (5 bases). The clonotype was recovered from a man aged 18 to 29 in good health. Some clones in this sample may be carry-over from other donors' samples. Sequencing input: naive CD4+ T cells from PBMCs. As for subset: CD45RA+ positively selected. The CDR3 loop reads CASSLLKAQGARNTEAFF. As DNA, the CDR3 is TGTGCCAGCAGCTTGCTAAAGGCTCAGGGCGCCCGGAACACTGAAGCTTTCTTT.